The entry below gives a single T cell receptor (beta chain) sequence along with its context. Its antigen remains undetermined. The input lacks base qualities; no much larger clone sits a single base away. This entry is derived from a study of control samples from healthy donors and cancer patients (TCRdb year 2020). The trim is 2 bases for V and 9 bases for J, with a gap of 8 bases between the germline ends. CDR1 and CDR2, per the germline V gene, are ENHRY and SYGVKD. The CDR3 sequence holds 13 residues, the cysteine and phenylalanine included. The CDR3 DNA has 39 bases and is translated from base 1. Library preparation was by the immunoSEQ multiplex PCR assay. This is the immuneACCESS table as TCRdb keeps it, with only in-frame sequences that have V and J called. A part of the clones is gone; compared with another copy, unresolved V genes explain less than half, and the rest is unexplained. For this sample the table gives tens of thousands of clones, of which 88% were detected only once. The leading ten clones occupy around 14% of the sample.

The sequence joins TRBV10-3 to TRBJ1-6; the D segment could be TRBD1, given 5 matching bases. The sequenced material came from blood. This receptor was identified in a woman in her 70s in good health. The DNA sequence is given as TGTGCCATCAGTGAGGGGACGTCTTCACCCCTCCACTTT. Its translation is CAISEGTSSPLHF.